This T cell receptor beta chain was retrieved from a study of STAT5B mutations in CD4+ large granular lymphocyte leukemia. Turning to the study itself: Healthy donors showed HLA-associated enrichment of the CDR3 'QG' motif. General study results and limits: Without putative leukemic clones, patient CD4-sorted repertoires remained more clonal than healthy CD4+ repertoires. About a quarter of private leukemic clonotypes occurred rarely in other patients' non-leukemic repertoires.

Remarks on this clone: Its target is unknown.

Clones were read by immunoSEQ multiplex PCR, and TCRdb kept only the in-frame ones, dropping some. Of tens of thousands of clones listed, more than 65% are singletons. V lost 2 bases, J lost 3 bases, and 17 bases lay in between. CDR1 and CDR2 from the germline V gene are GTSNPN and SVGIG (reference sequence). This CDR3 comprises 15 residues. Healthy controls were blood donor buffy coats. This TCR was recovered from a human donor in good health. The sequenced material came from CD4+ T cells from blood buffy coats. The chain recombines TRBV30 with TRBJ2-7, with D perhaps TRBD2 (6 bases). The CDR3: CAWSTWGGRNYEQYF. DNA for the CDR3: TGTGCCTGGAGTACTTGGGGAGGAAGGAACTACGAGCAGTACTTC.